The clone carrying this T cell receptor beta chain appeared once. The antigen remains unidentified. After constant-region reverse-primer amplification, full-length variable regions underwent semi-nested PCR with Nested Universal Primer A. TCRdb re-called the 5' RACE reads through MiXCR, storing one row per CDR3 protein. The sample records fewer than 12,000 distinct CDR3 sequences, 15% to 20% being singletons. With 3 bases removed from V and 2 bases from J, the gap between germline ends came to 11 bases. The CDR3 spans 15 residues. In germline, CDR1 is LNHDA, CDR2 SQIVND (reference sequence). Cells sorted as Tregs were CD4+, CD25+ and CD127-/low. General study results and limits: Tumor memory CD4+ T cell TCR gene usage was found to cluster with blood and lymph node memory CD4+ cells and with lymph node naive CD4+ cells. Larger-cohort validation covered only one TCR beta V-J rearrangement.

The clonotype was recovered from a female donor with breast cancer. The chain employs TRBV19 and TRBJ1-5; D remains unclear. Sequenced material: Tregs sorted from a lymph node. The CDR3 region has the DNA TGTGCCAGTAGTATGCCACCGGTTGGCAATCAGCCCCAGCATTTT. This encodes CASSMPPVGNQPQHF.